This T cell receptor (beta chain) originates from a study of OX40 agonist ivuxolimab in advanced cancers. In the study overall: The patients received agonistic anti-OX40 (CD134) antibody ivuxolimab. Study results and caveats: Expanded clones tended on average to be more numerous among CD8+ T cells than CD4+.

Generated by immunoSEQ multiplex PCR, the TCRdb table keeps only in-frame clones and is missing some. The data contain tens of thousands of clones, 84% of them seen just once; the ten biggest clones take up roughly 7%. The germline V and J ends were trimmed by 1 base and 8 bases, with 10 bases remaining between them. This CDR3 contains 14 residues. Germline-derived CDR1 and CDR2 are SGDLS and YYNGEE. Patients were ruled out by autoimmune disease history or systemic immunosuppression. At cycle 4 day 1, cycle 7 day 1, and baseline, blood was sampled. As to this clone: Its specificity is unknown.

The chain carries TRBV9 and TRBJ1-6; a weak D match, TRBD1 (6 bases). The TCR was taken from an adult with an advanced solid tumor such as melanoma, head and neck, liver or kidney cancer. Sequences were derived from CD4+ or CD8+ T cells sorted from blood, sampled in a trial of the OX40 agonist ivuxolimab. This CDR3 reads CASSVQGKDSPLHF. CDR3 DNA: TGTGCCAGCAGCGTACAGGGGAAAGATTCACCCCTCCACTTT.